This passage covers 3 T cell receptor beta chains from one sample sequenced in a study of glioma-infiltrating T cells after dendritic cell vaccination. Profiled with immunoSEQ multiplex PCR; TCRdb holds only in-frame clones, not every one. The repertoire holds tens of thousands of clones, with about 85% as singletons. Indicated time point: after dendritic cell vaccination, including at tumor progression/relapse. Sequenced here: blood, sampled after dendritic cell vaccination. All receptors derive from a human donor with glioblastoma.

The chain employs TRBV10-3 and TRBJ2-5; D is uncertain. Trimming pared 4 bases from V and 5 bases from J, leaving 8 bases between. CDR3 length: 12 amino acids. Germline V gene data show CDR1 as ENHRY and CDR2 as SYGVKD. CDR3 DNA: TGTGCCATCAGTGTAGCCGGGGAGACCCAGTACTTC. It translates to CAISVAGETQYF.

This clone rates as medium-sized (0.01 to 0.1%). The rearrangement joins TRBV28 to TRBJ1-4; the match to TRBD1 covers 10 bases. Germline CDR1 MDHEN, CDR2 SYDVKM. The CDR3 is 18 residues long. The V gene end was trimmed by 3 bases and the J gene end by 3 bases; junction bases not matched to a gene: 10. CDR3 residues: CASSFPLRTGGSNEKLFF. For the CDR3, the DNA is TGTGCCAGCAGTTTCCCCCTCCGGACAGGGGGGTCTAATGAAAAACTGTTTTTT. The full variable domain, with the rest looked up from reference TRBV28 and TRBJ1-4, is DVKVTQSSRYLVKRTGEKVFLECVQDMDHENMFWYRQDPGLGLRLIYFSYDVKMKEKGDIPEGYSVSREKKERFSLILESASTNQTSMYLCASSFPLRTGGSNEKLFFGSGTQLSVL.

The chain is built from TRBV4-1 and TRBJ2-3; D is unresolved. Trimming pared 1 base from V and 2 bases from J, leaving 7 bases between. CDR1 is MGHRA and CDR2 is YSYEKL in the germline V gene. The length of the CDR3 is 14 residues. DNA of the CDR3: TGCGCCAGCAGCCAAGGACAAAACACAGATACGCAGTATTTT. Its protein product is CASSQGQNTDTQYF.